This T cell receptor beta chain came from a study of OX40 agonist ivuxolimab in advanced cancers. Study as a whole: Partial responses occurred in three patients (one hepatocellular carcinoma, two cutaneous melanoma).

Germline CDR1 and CDR2: SGHRS and YFSETQ. V shed 3 bases and J 2 bases; nucleotides not matched to a gene: 1. This CDR3 has 14 amino acids. Produced via immunoSEQ multiplex PCR; TCRdb's table is partial and in-frame only. The top ten hold about 1.2% of the sample, which has around 57,000 clones, roughly 89% seen once. The TCR sequence derives from an adult with an advanced solid tumor such as melanoma, head and neck, liver or kidney cancer. This chain joins TRBV5-1 and TRBJ2-7; 11 nucleotides agree with TRBD1. Sequencing was performed on CD4+ or CD8+ T cells sorted from blood, taken in a trial of the OX40 agonist ivuxolimab. CDR3 nucleotides: TGCGCCAGCAGCTCGGGACAGGGGGCCTACGAGCAGTACTTC. It codes for CASSSGQGAYEQYF.